This is a list of T cell receptor beta chains from one sample in a study of regulatory T cells in long-lasting Graves disease. TCRdb re-called the multiplex PCR reads with MiXCR, one entry per CDR3 protein. Among roughly 470,000 distinct CDR3 sequences listed, around 21% were seen once. This material consisted of peripheral blood mononuclear cells (PBMCs), taken when the disease was refractory, from a patient treated with antithyroid drugs. The receptors shown here come from a female donor with Graves disease. Each CDR3 is given without its conserved first and last residue. D genes are given only for firm matches.

d_call: TRBD1
v_call: TRBV11-3
j_call: TRBJ2-7
cdr3_aa: ASSARTGSYEQY

d_call: .
v_call: TRBV29-1
j_call: TRBJ1-2
cdr3_aa: SAETPYGYT

d_call: .
v_call: TRBV6-5
j_call: TRBJ1-1
cdr3_aa: ASSSTDMNTEAF

d_call: TRBD2
v_call: TRBV20-1
j_call: TRBJ2-7
cdr3_aa: SAVSGSGPYEQY

d_call: .
v_call: TRBV18
j_call: TRBJ2-5
cdr3_aa: ASSPRVGEETQY

d_call: .
v_call: TRBV27
j_call: TRBJ2-7
cdr3_aa: ASSFVGGGSYEQY

d_call: TRBD2
v_call: TRBV12-3/TRBV12-4
j_call: TRBJ2-3
cdr3_aa: ASRGGGVDTQY

d_call: TRBD2
v_call: TRBV7-3
j_call: TRBJ2-7
cdr3_aa: ASSLRAGGYYEQY

d_call: .
v_call: TRBV18
j_call: TRBJ2-3
cdr3_aa: ASSPPSNTDTQY

d_call: .
v_call: TRBV20-1
j_call: TRBJ1-1
cdr3_aa: SAKTGGNTEAF

d_call: TRBD1
v_call: TRBV5-8
j_call: TRBJ1-2
cdr3_aa: ASRRDRGNYGYT

d_call: .
v_call: TRBV27
j_call: TRBJ1-2
cdr3_aa: ASSLASEYGYT

d_call: TRBD1
v_call: TRBV4-1
j_call: TRBJ2-1
cdr3_aa: ASSPGQGEVEQF

d_call: .
v_call: TRBV30
j_call: TRBJ2-1
cdr3_aa: AWKLGDKQF

d_call: TRBD1
v_call: TRBV12-3/TRBV12-4
j_call: TRBJ1-2
cdr3_aa: ASSPDRGRIYGYT

d_call: TRBD2
v_call: TRBV2
j_call: TRBJ2-7
cdr3_aa: ASSPDLAGVGYEQY

d_call: .
v_call: TRBV6-5
j_call: TRBJ1-1
cdr3_aa: ASSYGKGEMNTEAF

d_call: TRBD1
v_call: TRBV29-1
j_call: TRBJ2-4
cdr3_aa: SVRSGGFGNIQY

d_call: TRBD2
v_call: TRBV5-1
j_call: TRBJ2-5
cdr3_aa: ASSPRTSGRQETQY

d_call: .
v_call: TRBV5-6
j_call: TRBJ2-1
cdr3_aa: ASSPSDAPRAYNEQF

d_call: .
v_call: TRBV28
j_call: TRBJ1-6
cdr3_aa: ASSFARESSPLH

d_call: TRBD2
v_call: TRBV20-1
j_call: TRBJ2-7
cdr3_aa: SARGDYLSYEQY

d_call: .
v_call: TRBV7-8
j_call: TRBJ1-2
cdr3_aa: ASSLFLEGYT

d_call: .
v_call: TRBV7-2
j_call: TRBJ1-5
cdr3_aa: ASSVQGGNQPQH

d_call: .
v_call: TRBV27
j_call: TRBJ2-5
cdr3_aa: ASSLSPWETQY

d_call: .
v_call: TRBV4-1
j_call: TRBJ2-5
cdr3_aa: ASSQRGGGETQY